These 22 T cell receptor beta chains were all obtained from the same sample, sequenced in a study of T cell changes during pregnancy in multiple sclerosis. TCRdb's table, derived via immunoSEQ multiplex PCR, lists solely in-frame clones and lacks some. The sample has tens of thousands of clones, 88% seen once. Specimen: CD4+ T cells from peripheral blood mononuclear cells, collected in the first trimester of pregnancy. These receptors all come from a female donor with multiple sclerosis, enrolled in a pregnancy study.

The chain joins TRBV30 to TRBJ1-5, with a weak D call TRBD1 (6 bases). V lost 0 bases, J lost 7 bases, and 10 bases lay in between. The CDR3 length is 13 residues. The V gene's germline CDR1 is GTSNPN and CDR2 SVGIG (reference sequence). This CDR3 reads CAWSVQGKQPQHF. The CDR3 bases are TGTGCCTGGAGTGTACAGGGTAAGCAGCCCCAGCATTTT. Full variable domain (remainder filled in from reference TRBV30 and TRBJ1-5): SQTIHQWPATLVQPVGSPLSLECTVEGTSNPNLYWYRQAAGRGLQLLFYSVGIGQISSEVPQNLSASRPQDRQFILSSKKLLLSDSGFYLCAWSVQGKQPQHFGDGTRLSIL.

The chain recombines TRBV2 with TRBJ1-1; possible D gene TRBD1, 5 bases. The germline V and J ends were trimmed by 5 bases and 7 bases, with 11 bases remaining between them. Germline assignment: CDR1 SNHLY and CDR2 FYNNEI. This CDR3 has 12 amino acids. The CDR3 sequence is CASSPRRDEAFF. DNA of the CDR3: TGTGCCAGCAGTCCCCGCAGGGATGAAGCTTTCTTT.

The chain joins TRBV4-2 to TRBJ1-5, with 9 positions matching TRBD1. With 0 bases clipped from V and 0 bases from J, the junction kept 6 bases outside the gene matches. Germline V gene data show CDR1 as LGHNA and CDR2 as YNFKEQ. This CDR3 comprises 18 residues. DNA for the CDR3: TGTGCCAGCAGCCAAGACCTACAGGGGGCTATTAGCAATCAGCCCCAGCATTTT. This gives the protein CASSQDLQGAISNQPQHF.

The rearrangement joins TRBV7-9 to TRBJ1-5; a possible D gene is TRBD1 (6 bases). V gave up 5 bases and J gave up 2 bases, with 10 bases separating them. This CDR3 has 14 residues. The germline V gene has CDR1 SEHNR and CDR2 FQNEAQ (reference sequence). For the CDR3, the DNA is TGTGCCAGCAGCAAGGGGGGGGGCAATCAGCCCCAGCATTTT. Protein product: CASSKGGGNQPQHF.

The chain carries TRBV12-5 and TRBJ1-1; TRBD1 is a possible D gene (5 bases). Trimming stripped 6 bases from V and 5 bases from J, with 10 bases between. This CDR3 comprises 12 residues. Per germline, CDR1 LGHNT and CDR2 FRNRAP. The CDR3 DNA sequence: TGTGCTAGTGGCTGGGGGGGGACTGAAGCTTTCTTT. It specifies CASGWGGTEAFF.

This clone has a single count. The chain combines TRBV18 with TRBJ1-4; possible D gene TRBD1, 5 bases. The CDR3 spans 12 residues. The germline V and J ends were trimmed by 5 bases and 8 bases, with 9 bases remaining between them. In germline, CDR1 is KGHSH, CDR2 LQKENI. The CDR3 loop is CASSRTREKLFF. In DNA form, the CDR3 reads TGTGCCAGCTCAAGGACAAGGGAAAAACTGTTTTTT.

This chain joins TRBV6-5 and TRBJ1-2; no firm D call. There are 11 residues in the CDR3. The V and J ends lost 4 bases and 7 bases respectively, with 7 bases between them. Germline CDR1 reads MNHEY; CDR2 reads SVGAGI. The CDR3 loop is CASSSTLGYTF. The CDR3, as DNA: TGTGCCAGCAGTTCGACACTTGGCTACACCTTC.

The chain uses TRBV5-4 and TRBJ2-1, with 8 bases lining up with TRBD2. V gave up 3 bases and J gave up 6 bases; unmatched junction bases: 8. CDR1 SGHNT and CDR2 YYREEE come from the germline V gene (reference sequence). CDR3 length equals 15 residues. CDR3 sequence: CASSSGTRMGNEQFF. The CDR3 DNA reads TGTGCCAGCAGCTCCGGGACTAGGATGGGCAATGAGCAGTTCTTC.

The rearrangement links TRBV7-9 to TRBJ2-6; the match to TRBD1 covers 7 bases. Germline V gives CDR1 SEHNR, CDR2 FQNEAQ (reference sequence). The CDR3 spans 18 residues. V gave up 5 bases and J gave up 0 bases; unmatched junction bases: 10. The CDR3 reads CASSSWTGLSSGANVLTF. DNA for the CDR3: TGTGCCAGCAGCAGCTGGACAGGCCTCAGCTCTGGGGCCAACGTCCTGACTTTC.

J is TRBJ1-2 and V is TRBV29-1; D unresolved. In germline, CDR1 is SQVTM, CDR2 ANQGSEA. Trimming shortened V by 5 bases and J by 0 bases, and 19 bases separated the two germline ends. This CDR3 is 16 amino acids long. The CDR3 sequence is CSVWTLRSGANYGYTF. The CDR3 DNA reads TGCAGCGTTTGGACCCTAAGGTCGGGAGCTAACTATGGCTACACCTTC.

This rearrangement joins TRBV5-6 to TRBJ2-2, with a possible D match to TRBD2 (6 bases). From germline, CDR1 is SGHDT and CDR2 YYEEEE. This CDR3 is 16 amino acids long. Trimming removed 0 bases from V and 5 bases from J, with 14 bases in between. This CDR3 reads CASSLDGGAGTGELFF. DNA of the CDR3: TGTGCCAGCAGCTTGGATGGAGGGGCTGGAACCGGGGAGCTGTTTTTT.

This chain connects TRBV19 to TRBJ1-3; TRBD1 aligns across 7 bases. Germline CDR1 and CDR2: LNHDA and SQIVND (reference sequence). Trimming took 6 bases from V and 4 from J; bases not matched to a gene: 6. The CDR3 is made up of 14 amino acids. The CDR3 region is CASSIRGYGNTIYF. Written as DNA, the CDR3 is TGTGCCAGTAGCATCAGGGGGTACGGAAACACCATATATTTT.

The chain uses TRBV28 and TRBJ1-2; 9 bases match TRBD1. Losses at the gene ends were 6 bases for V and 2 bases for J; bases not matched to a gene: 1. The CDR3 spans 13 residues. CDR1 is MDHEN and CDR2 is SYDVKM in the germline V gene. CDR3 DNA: TGTGCCAGCAGAGGACAGGGGAACTATGGCTACACCTTC. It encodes CASRGQGNYGYTF.

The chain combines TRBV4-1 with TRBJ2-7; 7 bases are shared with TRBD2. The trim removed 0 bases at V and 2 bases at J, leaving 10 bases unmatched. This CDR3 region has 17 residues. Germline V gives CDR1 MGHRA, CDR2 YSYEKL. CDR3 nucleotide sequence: TGCGCCAGCAGCCAAGAACCCCCCGGGAGGATCCCCTACGAGCAGTACTTC. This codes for CASSQEPPGRIPYEQYF.

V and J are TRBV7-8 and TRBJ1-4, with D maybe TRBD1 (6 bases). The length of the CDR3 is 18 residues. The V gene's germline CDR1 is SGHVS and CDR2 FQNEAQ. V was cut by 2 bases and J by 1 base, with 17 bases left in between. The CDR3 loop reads CASSLFSGGRETNEKLFF. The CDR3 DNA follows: TGTGCCAGCAGCTTATTTTCCGGGGGGCGCGAAACTAATGAAAAACTGTTTTTT.

In DNA form, the CDR3 reads TGTGCCAGCAGCGGATGGACTGGCGCAGCGGGAGGTTACAATGAGCAGTTCTTC. Protein product: CASSGWTGAAGGYNEQFF. The chain has TRBV9 and TRBJ2-1, with 9 bases fitting TRBD2. CDR3 length: 18 residues. V gave up 3 bases and J gave up 4 bases; unmatched junction bases: 14. The germline CDR1 and CDR2 sequences are SGDLS and YYNGEE.

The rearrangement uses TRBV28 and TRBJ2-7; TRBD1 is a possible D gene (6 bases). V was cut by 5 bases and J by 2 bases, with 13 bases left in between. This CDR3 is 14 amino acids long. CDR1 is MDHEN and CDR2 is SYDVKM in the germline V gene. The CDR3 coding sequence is TGTGCCAGCAGTCCCCACAGGGTACCCTACGAGCAGTACTTC. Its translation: CASSPHRVPYEQYF.

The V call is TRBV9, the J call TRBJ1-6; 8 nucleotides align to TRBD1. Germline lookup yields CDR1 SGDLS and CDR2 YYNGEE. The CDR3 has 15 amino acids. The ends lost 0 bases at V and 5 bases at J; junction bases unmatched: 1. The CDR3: CASSVAGGNNSPLHF. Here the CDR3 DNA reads TGTGCCAGCAGCGTAGCAGGGGGCAATAATTCACCCCTCCACTTT.

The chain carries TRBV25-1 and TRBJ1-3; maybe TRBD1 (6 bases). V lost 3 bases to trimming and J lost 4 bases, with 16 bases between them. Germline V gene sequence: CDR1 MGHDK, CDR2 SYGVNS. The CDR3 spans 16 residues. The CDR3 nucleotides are TGTGCCAGCAGTGATCCCGGGGGGGCGTACGGAAACACCATATATTTT. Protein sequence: CASSDPGGAYGNTIYF.

This chain's CDR3 is CASMARTSGSINEQFF. Written as DNA, the CDR3 is TGTGCCAGCATGGCCCGGACTAGCGGGAGTATAAATGAGCAGTTCTTC. The chain is built from TRBV2 and TRBJ2-1, with 13 bases that match TRBD2. The junction had 10 bases not matched to a gene; V was cut back by 7 bases and J by 7 bases. The CDR3 is made up of 16 amino acids. CDR1 is SNHLY, CDR2 FYNNEI, per germline.

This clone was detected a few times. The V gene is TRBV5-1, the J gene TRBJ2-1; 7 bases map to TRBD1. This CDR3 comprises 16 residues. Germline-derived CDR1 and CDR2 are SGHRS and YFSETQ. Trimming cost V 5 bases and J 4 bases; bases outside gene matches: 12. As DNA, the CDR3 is TGCGCCAGCAGAGAGGGGGCAGGGCGGGCTTACAATGAGCAGTTCTTC. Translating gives CASREGAGRAYNEQFF.

The CDR3 DNA is TGTGCCAGCAGTTTACTCATGGACAGGGGGCGCATGGAGACCCAGTACTTC. This translates into CASSLLMDRGRMETQYF. V and J are TRBV27 and TRBJ2-5, with 11 bases matching TRBD1. The CDR3 covers 17 residues. Germline CDR1 is MNHEY and CDR2 is SMNVEV (reference sequence). Trimming at V came to 2 bases and at J to 5 bases, leaving 10 bases not matched to a gene.